The TCR beta chain described here comes from a study of blood T cell repertoires in COVID-19 (dated by TCRdb to the early 2020s). Some background on the complete study: Samples covering the acute and convalescent phases of COVID-19 were provided by collaborators in the United States, Italy and Spain. The material from the prospective study consisted of cDNA or gDNA derived from T cells, B-cell-depleted T cells, or PBMCs. The dataset comprised deeply sampled blood TCRbeta repertoires from subjects exposed to, actively infected with, or recovered from COVID-19. The repertoires were made available in a free public database intended to serve as a resource for research on the immune response to SARS-CoV-2. The samples were drawn from the first 160 participants of the ongoing ImmuneRACE study and from over 950 subjects provided by 6 global collaborators. Nearly every sample came with metadata listing a de-identified subject ID, COVID-19 status, age in years and sex. HLA class I and class II types, where available, came from metadata supplied by the sample provider rather than from assay-based typing. Results the study describes overall, beyond this receptor: How much clinical and demographic metadata was included differed by source and by participant, and the metadata was provided uncurated.

In the prospective study, participants were roughly 18 to 100 years old, resided in 24 geographic areas of the United States, and were enrolled through a virtual design. In the prospective study, cohorts were assigned on the basis of participant-reported clinical history obtained from a screening survey and a study questionnaire. For ImmuneRACE Cohort 3, a participant was defined as recovered based on two consecutive negative NP/OP PCR tests, clearance by a healthcare professional, or resolution of symptoms. Mobile phlebotomists in the prospective study collected whole blood, serum and a nasopharyngeal or oropharyngeal swab from every participant. Additional blood draws and questionnaires over an approximately two-month period could optionally be provided by prospective study participants. Prospective study blood samples were shipped either frozen or at room temperature before DNA extraction. TCRbeta CDR3 regions were amplified from genomic DNA by means of the immunoSEQ Assay, a bias-controlled multiplex PCR. From the authors' description of their analysis: Within the assay, amplification of reference gene primers was used to estimate how many nucleated cells each sample contained. To quantify the absolute abundance of each unique TCRbeta CDR3 rearrangement, sequence reads were collapsed and filtered. For each sample, productive Simpson clonality was calculated as the square root of Simpson's diversity index across productive rearrangements. TCRdb mirrors the immuneACCESS table, restricted to in-frame sequences. Some clones are absent from its copies; in checked studies, under half trace to an unresolved V gene, and the reason for the others is unknown. That table furnishes V, J and clone size, whereas the DNA furnished D and trimming. Present in this sample are more than 450,000 clones, roughly 87% of which were seen just once. In total, the top ten clones hold around 0.7% of the sample.

The V end gives up 2 bases and the J end 1 base, leaving 1 base in the junction not matched to a gene. The CDR3 covers 15 residues, taking in both the cysteine and the phenylalanine. Only the CDR3 DNA stays, 45 bases, in frame from base 1. The germline V gene provides CDR1 SNHLY and CDR2 FYNNEI. In regard to this clone: Its antigen is still unknown. Within one base of it there is no much larger clone, and no base qualities were kept.

In this chain, TRBV2 is recombined with TRBJ1-5, and TRBD1 aligns with 8 junction nucleotides. Material: PBMCs or T cells enriched from blood (not recorded which). The sequence came from a woman younger than 30 who had recovered from COVID-19. The base sequence is TGTGCCAGCAGTGAACAGGGGGCCAGCAATCAGCCCCAGCATTTT. This is translated as CASSEQGASNQPQHF.